Reported below is one T cell receptor beta chain. What it binds is not known. The authors divided CD4+ cells into CD45RA+ naive and CD45RA-negative memory subsets. The CDR3 totals 15 residues. V was pared by 1 base and J by 0 bases, with 8 bases between. Germline values: CDR1 SGHRS, CDR2 YFSETQ. These data are taken from a study of shared clonotypes between healthy human individuals. This table comes from immunoSEQ multiplex PCR, and its TCRdb copy is limited to in-frame clones, with some not included. Of 900,000 to 1,200,000 clones in the sample, around 82% are singletons; the top ten hold roughly 0.55%. General observations from the study: Estimated clonotype richness was generally higher in naive than memory subsets.

This rearrangement joins TRBV5-1 to TRBJ1-3; TRBD1 might be the D (6 bases). The source is a man younger than 30 in good health. Some clones in this sample may be carry-over from other donors' samples. Source material: memory CD4+ T cells from PBMCs. Subset meaning: CD45RA-negative fraction. The CDR3 DNA reads as TGCGCCAGCAGCTTGACAGGGCTCTCTGGAAACACCATATATTTT. It yields the protein CASSLTGLSGNTIYF.